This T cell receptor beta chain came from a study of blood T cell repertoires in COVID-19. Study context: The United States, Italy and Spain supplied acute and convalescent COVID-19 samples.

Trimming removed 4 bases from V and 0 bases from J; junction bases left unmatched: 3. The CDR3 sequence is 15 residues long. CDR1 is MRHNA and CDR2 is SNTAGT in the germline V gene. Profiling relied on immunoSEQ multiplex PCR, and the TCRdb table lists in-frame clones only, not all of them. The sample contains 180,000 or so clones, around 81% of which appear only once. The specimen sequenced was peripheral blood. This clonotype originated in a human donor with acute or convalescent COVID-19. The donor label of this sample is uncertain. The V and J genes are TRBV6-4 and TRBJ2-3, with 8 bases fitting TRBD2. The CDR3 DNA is TGTGCCAGCAGTGTAGCGGGATTGAGCACAGATACGCAGTATTTT. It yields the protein CASSVAGLSTDTQYF.